This TCR beta chain was retrieved from a study of blood T cell repertoires in COVID-19. For the study at large: Material from acute and convalescent COVID-19 was sourced from the United States, Italy and Spain.

TCRdb's copy holds only in-frame clones and misses some; the assay was immunoSEQ multiplex PCR. This sample has about 200,000 clones, with more than 80% found just once. The study recruited people aged roughly 18 to 95 years across roughly 23 US areas. Recovered status applied to Cohort 3 donors who had two consecutive negative PCRs. It also applied to those with clearance or with symptom resolution. The sequence came from a man younger than 40 who had recovered from COVID-19. The sample comprised PBMCs or T cells enriched from blood (not recorded which).

The CDR3 coding sequence is TGTGCCAGCAACACCGGGAGAGATACGCAGTATTTT. Its protein is CASNTGRDTQYF. V and J are TRBV2 and TRBJ2-3; D is perhaps TRBD2 (6 bases). V was cut by 7 bases and J by 5 bases, with 10 bases left in between. The CDR3 covers 12 residues. Germline V gene data show CDR1 as SNHLY and CDR2 as FYNNEI.